Described below is a single T cell receptor beta chain sequence and its context. V was pared by 6 bases and J by 0 bases, with 12 bases of the junction left unmatched. The CDR3 covers 18 residues. Looked up from germline, CDR1 is SGHTS and CDR2 is YDEGEE. Cohort assignment relied on participant-reported clinical history. The source of the sample is a study of blood T cell repertoires in COVID-19. Across the study: Specimens from acute and convalescent COVID-19 originated in the United States, Italy and Spain. The analysed material was cDNA or gDNA that came from T cells, B-cell-depleted T cells, or PBMCs.

Original handling: Estimated nucleated cell counts came from reference gene primer amplification. The repertoire was sequenced with immunoSEQ multiplex PCR; TCRdb's copy has only in-frame clones and lacks some. The V and J calls and clone size come from that table; D and trimming were worked out from the DNA. The sample yields around 130,000 clones, under 90% seen once. The clonotype originates from a woman aged 18-30 years who had been exposed to COVID-19. This chain links TRBV5-8 with TRBJ2-6, with TRBD1 matching 7 bases. Material for sequencing was PBMCs or T cells enriched from blood (not recorded which). CDR3 in DNA: TGTGCCAGCAACCCCCAAGGGGGCATCTACTCTGGGGCCAACGTCCTGACTTTC. Translating it yields CASNPQGGIYSGANVLTF. Together with reference TRBV5-8 and TRBJ2-6, the CDR3 gives the full variable domain: EAGVTQSPTHLIKTRGQQATLRCSPISGHTSVYWYQQALGLGLQFLLWYDEGEERNRGNFPPRFSGRQFPNYSSELNVNALELEDSALYLCASNPQGGIYSGANVLTFGAGSRLTVL.